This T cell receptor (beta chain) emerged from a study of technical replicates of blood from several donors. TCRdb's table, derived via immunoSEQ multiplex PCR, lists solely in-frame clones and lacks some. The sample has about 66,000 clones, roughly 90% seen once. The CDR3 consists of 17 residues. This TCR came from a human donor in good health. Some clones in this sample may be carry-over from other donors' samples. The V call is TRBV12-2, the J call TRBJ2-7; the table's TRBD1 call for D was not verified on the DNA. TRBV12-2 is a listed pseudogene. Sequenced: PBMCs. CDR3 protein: CASRLAGTGRIPYEQYF. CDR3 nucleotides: TGTGCAAGTCGCTTAGCTGGGACAGGACGAATTCCCTACGAGCAGTACTTC.